This T cell receptor beta chain was observed in a study of response to subunit inactivated influenza vaccine. This clonotype was seen only a few times. Its antigen is as yet unknown. J was trimmed by 3 bases and V by 6 bases; bases with no gene match: 2. Germline V CDR1 and CDR2: MDHEN, SYDVKM. The CDR3 is made up of 12 amino acids. TCRdb ran MiXCR on the RT-PCR reads and lists one entry per CDR3 protein. The sample includes around 790,000 distinct CDR3 sequences, 21% of them seen just once. Broader study findings: The study's authors posited that every seasonal influenza vaccination enlists few new T cells.

Here the sequenced sample was PBMCs from blood, taken 4 to 6 days after vaccination. The chain employs TRBV28 and TRBJ2-7, with 7 bases identical to TRBD1. The sequence derives from a man aged 45 to 65 who received an inactivated influenza vaccine. CDR3 sequence: CASRTGIYEQYF. For the CDR3, the DNA is TGTGCCAGCAGGACAGGGATCTACGAGCAGTACTTC.